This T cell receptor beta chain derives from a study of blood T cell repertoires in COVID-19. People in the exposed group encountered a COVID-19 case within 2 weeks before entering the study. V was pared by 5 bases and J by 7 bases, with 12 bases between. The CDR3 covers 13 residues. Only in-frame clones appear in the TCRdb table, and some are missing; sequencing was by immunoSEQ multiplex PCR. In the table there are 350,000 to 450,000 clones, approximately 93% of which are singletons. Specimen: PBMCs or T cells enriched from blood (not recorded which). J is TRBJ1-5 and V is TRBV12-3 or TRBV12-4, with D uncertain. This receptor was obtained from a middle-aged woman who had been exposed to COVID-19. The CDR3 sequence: CASSPQREQPQHF. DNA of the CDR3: TGTGCCAGCAGTCCGCAGAGGGAACAGCCCCAGCATTTT.